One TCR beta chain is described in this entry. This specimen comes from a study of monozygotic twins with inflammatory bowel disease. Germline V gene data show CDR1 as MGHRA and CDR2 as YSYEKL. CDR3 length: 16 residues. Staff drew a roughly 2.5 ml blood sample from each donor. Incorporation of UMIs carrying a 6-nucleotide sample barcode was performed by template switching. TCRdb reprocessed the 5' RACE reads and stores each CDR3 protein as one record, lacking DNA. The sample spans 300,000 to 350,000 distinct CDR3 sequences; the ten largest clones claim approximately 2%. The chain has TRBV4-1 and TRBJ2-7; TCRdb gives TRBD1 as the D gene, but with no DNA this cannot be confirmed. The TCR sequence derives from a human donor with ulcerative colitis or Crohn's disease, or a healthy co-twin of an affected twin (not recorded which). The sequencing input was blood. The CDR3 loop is CASSQDTGQGIYEQYF.